The 21 T cell receptor beta chains below were found in one sample sequenced in a study of blood T cell repertoires in COVID-19. TCRdb's copy holds only in-frame clones and misses some; the assay was immunoSEQ multiplex PCR. The repertoire holds about 220,000 clones, with roughly four fifths as singletons. The source material was peripheral blood. The receptors stem from a young woman who had recovered from COVID-19.

The gene calls are TRBV5-6 and TRBJ2-2, with no clear D. Trimming took off 0 bases at V and 2 bases at J, with 11 bases between the two ends. Germline CDR1 and CDR2: SGHDT and YYEEEE. This CDR3 has 16 residues. The CDR3 sequence: CASSLVSAPNTGELFF. The CDR3 DNA sequence: TGTGCCAGCAGCTTGGTCAGCGCGCCCAACACCGGGGAGCTGTTTTTT.

The chain couples TRBV3-1 (or the pseudogene TRBV3-2) to TRBJ2-7, with TRBD1 matching over 8 bases. Germline assignment: CDR1 LGHDT and CDR2 YNNKEL (reference sequence). CDR3 size: 14 residues. After removal of 1 base from V and 4 bases from J, the junction contained 3 bases not matched to a gene. The CDR3 nucleotides read TGTGCCAGCAGCCAAGCAGGGGGCTGGTACGAGCAGTACTTC. This codes for CASSQAGGWYEQYF.

The CDR3 reads CASSVEGQGAFNEQFF. DNA for the CDR3: TGTGCCAGCAGCGTAGAGGGGCAGGGGGCTTTCAATGAGCAGTTCTTC. This chain links TRBV9 with TRBJ2-1, with 8 bases fitting TRBD1. Germline CDR1 SGDLS, CDR2 YYNGEE. The CDR3 is 16 amino acids. The trim removed 0 bases at V and 6 bases at J, leaving 8 bases unmatched.

The V call is TRBV6-5, the J call TRBJ2-7; D is uncertain. The CDR3 loop spans 15 amino acids. CDR1 is MNHEY and CDR2 is SVGAGI in the germline V gene. Trimming cost V 7 bases and J 3 bases, with 19 bases left between them. CDR3 loop: CASTQSPGMNYEQYF. The CDR3 coding sequence is TGTGCCAGCACCCAAAGCCCAGGAATGAACTACGAGCAGTACTTC.

This clone was found once. V and J are TRBV5-8 and TRBJ2-7, with TRBD2 identical over 9 bases. The germline CDR1 and CDR2 sequences are SGHTS and YDEGEE. The CDR3 totals 14 residues. After removal of 6 bases from V and 6 bases from J, the junction contained 10 bases not matched to a gene. As DNA, the CDR3 is TGTGCCAGCACCGGTAGCGGGAGTCGGCCCGAGCAGTACTTC. Protein: CASTGSGSRPEQYF.

The DNA for the CDR3 is TGTGCCAGCAGCTTATCCGGAGGGCCTGGGGCCAACGTCCTGACTTTC. This translates into CASSLSGGPGANVLTF. J is TRBJ2-6 and V is TRBV11-2; maybe TRBD2 (6 bases). Germline-derived CDR1 and CDR2 are SGHAT and FQNNGV. The CDR3 has 16 residues. Trimming removed 2 bases from V and 2 bases from J, with 10 bases in between.

V is TRBV10-1 and J is TRBJ2-5; D perhaps matches TRBD2 (6 bases). The ends were cut back, 0 bases at V and 0 bases at J, with 14 bases in the middle. Germline CDR1 is WNHNN and CDR2 is SYGVQD (reference sequence). The CDR3 loop spans 17 amino acids. CDR3 sequence: CASSESRAGRYQETQYF. CDR3 bases: TGCGCCAGCAGTGAGTCAAGAGCGGGCAGGTACCAAGAGACCCAGTACTTC.

V usage is TRBV11-2 and J usage is TRBJ2-1; a possible D gene is TRBD1 (6 bases). Germline loops: CDR1 SGHAT, CDR2 FQNNGV. V shed 5 bases and J shed 10 bases, with 24 bases lying between them. CDR3 length: 16 amino acids. The CDR3 region has the DNA TGTGCCAGCAGCCCGGACAGCGGCTGGGGTTTGAGGGAGCAGTTCTTC. Translating gives CASSPDSGWGLREQFF.

This clone was seen a single time. The chain employs TRBV5-1 and TRBJ2-7, with 11 nucleotides matching TRBD2. The CDR3 covers 15 residues. J was trimmed by 4 bases and V by 0 bases; bases with no gene match: 3. Per germline, CDR1 SGHRS and CDR2 YFSETQ. CDR3 coding DNA: TGCGCCAGCAGCTTGGAGACTAGCGGGATTTACGAGCAGTACTTC. Its translation is CASSLETSGIYEQYF.

The genes are TRBV7-6 and TRBJ2-1, with a tentative D call TRBD1 (5 bases). CDR1 is SGHVS, CDR2 FNYEAQ, per germline. The CDR3 loop spans 14 amino acids. Trimming removed 0 bases from V and 4 bases from J, with 7 bases in between. This CDR3 reads CASSLAGQYNEQFF. The CDR3 DNA is TGTGCCAGCAGCTTAGCCGGACAATACAATGAGCAGTTCTTC.

V gene TRBV3-1 (or the pseudogene TRBV3-2) combines with J gene TRBJ1-6, with TRBD1 matching over 7 bases. CDR3 length: 19 residues. V shed 1 base and J 5 bases; nucleotides not matched to a gene: 14. Germline lookup yields CDR1 LGHDT and CDR2 YNNKEL (reference sequence). CDR3 region: CASSQGDRAWYGDNSPLHF. CDR3 sequence (DNA): TGTGCCAGCAGCCAAGGCGACAGGGCGTGGTACGGCGATAATTCACCCCTCCACTTT.

The rearrangement uses TRBV9 and TRBJ2-3; 7 nucleotides align to TRBD2. In germline, CDR1 is SGDLS, CDR2 YYNGEE. Trimming removed 4 bases from V and 0 bases from J; junction bases left unmatched: 26. The CDR3 is made up of 22 amino acids. CDR3 protein: CASSHFQNGTIVTAGSTDTQYF. The CDR3 region has the DNA TGTGCCAGCAGCCACTTTCAAAACGGGACGATAGTTACAGCGGGAAGCACAGATACGCAGTATTTT. Together with reference TRBV9 and TRBJ2-3, the CDR3 gives the full variable domain: DSGVTQTPKHLITATGQRVTLRCSPRSGDLSVYWYQQSLDQGLQFLIQYYNGEERAKGNILERFSAQQFPDLHSELNLSSLELGDSALYFCASSHFQNGTIVTAGSTDTQYFGPGTRLTVL.

The chain recombines TRBV7-9 with TRBJ2-3; TRBD2 agrees at 8 bases. This CDR3 has 16 residues. In germline, CDR1 is SEHNR, CDR2 FQNEAQ (reference sequence). Trimming took 5 bases from V and 4 from J; bases not matched to a gene: 11. The CDR3 loop reads CASSGPGGRSPDTQYF. The CDR3 DNA reads TGTGCCAGCAGCGGACCAGGCGGGAGGTCCCCAGATACGCAGTATTTT.

The rearrangement joins TRBV7-6 to TRBJ1-2, with TRBD1 as a possible D gene (5 bases). V was cut by 5 bases and J by 0 bases, with 16 bases left in between. Germline V gene lookup returns CDR1 SGHVS and CDR2 FNYEAQ. The CDR3 totals 16 residues. The CDR3 loop is CASSAVSTVSNYGYTF. The CDR3 DNA reads TGTGCCAGCAGCGCGGTTTCGACAGTCTCTAACTATGGCTACACCTTC. The variable domain in full, with the rest retrieved from reference TRBV7-6 and TRBJ1-2, is GAGVSQSPRYKVTKRGQDVALRCDPISGHVSLYWYRQALGQGPEFLTYFNYEAQQDKSGLPNDRFSAERPEGSISTLTIQRTEQRDSAMYRCASSAVSTVSNYGYTFGSGTRLTVV.

The V gene is TRBV10-2, the J gene TRBJ1-6; D is undetermined. Germline V gives CDR1 WSHSY, CDR2 SAAADI. The ends were cut back, 0 bases at V and 8 bases at J, with 8 bases in the middle. This CDR3 has 14 amino acids. In DNA, the CDR3 is TGCGCCAGCAGTGAGTCAGCTAGGTATTCACCCCTCCACTTT. Its translation: CASSESARYSPLHF.

The gene calls are TRBV6-5 and TRBJ1-4, with D tentatively TRBD1 (5 bases). This CDR3 comprises 12 residues. V was clipped by 6 bases and J by 7 bases, with 9 bases between them. Germline loops: CDR1 MNHEY, CDR2 SVGAGI. CDR3 residues: CASRNGGEKLFF. CDR3 nucleotides: TGTGCCAGCAGAAACGGGGGTGAAAAACTGTTTTTT.

The chain uses TRBV6-5 and TRBJ1-6; D perhaps matches TRBD1 (6 bases). The V gene's germline CDR1 is MNHEY and CDR2 SVGAGI. V dropped 0 bases and J dropped 9 bases, with 15 bases sitting between them. This CDR3 region has 16 residues. CDR3 sequence reads: CASSYSGATSGSPLHF. In DNA, the CDR3 is TGTGCCAGCAGTTACTCGGGGGCTACCTCGGGTTCACCCCTCCACTTT.

The rearrangement joins TRBV2 to TRBJ2-7; no definite D call. Per the germline V gene, CDR1 is SNHLY and CDR2 is FYNNEI. V lost 6 bases to trimming and J lost 6 bases, with 9 bases between them. This CDR3 has 11 residues. CDR3: CASRAEIEQYF. In DNA, the CDR3 is TGTGCCAGCAGGGCGGAAATCGAGCAGTACTTC.

This chain links TRBV6-5 with TRBJ2-7; 8 nucleotides match TRBD2. The ends lost 3 bases at V and 7 bases at J; junction bases unmatched: 2. Germline V CDR1 and CDR2: MNHEY, SVGAGI. The CDR3 runs to 12 residues. Written as DNA, the CDR3 is TGTGCCAGCAGTTATCCGGGAGGGGAGCAGTACTTC. The encoded protein is CASSYPGGEQYF.

The CDR3 here is CAISGDGGRGSPLHF. For the CDR3, the DNA is TGTGCCATCAGTGGCGACGGGGGGCGAGGGTCACCCCTCCACTTT. This sequence joins TRBV10-3 and TRBJ1-6; the D gene is possibly TRBD1 (6 bases). Germline CDR1 and CDR2: ENHRY and SYGVKD. This CDR3 has 15 residues. Trimming cost V 4 bases and J 10 bases, with 17 bases left between them.

The gene calls are TRBV28 and TRBJ2-7, with D possibly being TRBD2 (6 bases). The CDR3 loop spans 15 amino acids. Germline V CDR1 and CDR2: MDHEN, SYDVKM. V was pared by 8 bases and J by 6 bases, with 23 bases between. CDR3 nucleotides: TGTGCCAGCGGCCAATGGGGGGACGCACGGCGCGAGCAGTACTTC. Amino acid sequence: CASGQWGDARREQYF.